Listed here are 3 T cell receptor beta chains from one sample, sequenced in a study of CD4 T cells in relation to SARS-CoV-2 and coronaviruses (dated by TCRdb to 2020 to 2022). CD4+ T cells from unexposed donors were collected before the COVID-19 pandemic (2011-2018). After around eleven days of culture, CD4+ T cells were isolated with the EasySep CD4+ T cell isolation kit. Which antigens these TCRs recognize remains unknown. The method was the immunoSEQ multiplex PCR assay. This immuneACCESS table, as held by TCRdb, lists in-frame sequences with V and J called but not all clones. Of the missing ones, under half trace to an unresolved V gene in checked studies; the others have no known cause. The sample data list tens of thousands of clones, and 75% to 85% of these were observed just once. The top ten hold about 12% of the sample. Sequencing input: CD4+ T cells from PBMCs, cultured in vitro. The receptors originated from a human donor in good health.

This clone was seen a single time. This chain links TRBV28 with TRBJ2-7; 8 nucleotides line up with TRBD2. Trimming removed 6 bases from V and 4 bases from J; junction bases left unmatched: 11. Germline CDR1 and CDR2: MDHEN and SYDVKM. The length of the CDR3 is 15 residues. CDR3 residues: CASRSGTRSLYEQYF. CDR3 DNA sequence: TGTGCCAGCAGGTCCGGGACTAGGTCGTTATACGAGCAGTACTTC.

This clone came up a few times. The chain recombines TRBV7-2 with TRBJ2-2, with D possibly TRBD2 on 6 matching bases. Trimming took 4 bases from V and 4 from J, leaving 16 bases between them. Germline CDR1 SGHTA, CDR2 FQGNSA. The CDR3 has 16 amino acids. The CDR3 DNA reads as TGTGCCAGCAGCTCCCCACAGCGGGTTAGCACCGGGGAGCTGTTTTTT. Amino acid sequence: CASSSPQRVSTGELFF.

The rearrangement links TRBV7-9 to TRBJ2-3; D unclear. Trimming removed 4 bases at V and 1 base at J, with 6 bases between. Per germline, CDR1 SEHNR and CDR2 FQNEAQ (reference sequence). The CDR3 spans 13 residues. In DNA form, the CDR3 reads TGTGCCAGCAGCTGGGCTCGCACAGATACGCAGTATTTT. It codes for CASSWARTDTQYF.